This TCR beta chain was captured in a study of T cells expressing NK-cell markers. Findings and caveats of the study: Where a handful of donors were concerned, these clonotypes also led the CD3+CD56-NKG2C+ fraction.

Turning to this clonotype: The antigen is unknown.

The CDR3 totals 14 residues. CDR1 and CDR2 (germline): LNHDA, SQIVND (reference sequence). In generating TCR beta cDNA, 5'RACE template switching with UMIs was used. TCRdb reprocessed the 5' RACE reads, with one entry per CDR3 protein and no DNA. This sample contains approximately 380,000 distinct CDR3 sequences. Sample: blood T cells: a sorted CD56 or NKG2C T cell subset, CD4+ or CD8+ T cells, or bulk PBMC T cells (not recorded which). The gene calls are TRBV19 and TRBJ1-3; the D gene TCRdb calls, TRBD1, cannot be checked with no DNA. This TCR derives from a man between 18 and 69 years old in good health. CDR3 region: CASTYREAGNTIYF.